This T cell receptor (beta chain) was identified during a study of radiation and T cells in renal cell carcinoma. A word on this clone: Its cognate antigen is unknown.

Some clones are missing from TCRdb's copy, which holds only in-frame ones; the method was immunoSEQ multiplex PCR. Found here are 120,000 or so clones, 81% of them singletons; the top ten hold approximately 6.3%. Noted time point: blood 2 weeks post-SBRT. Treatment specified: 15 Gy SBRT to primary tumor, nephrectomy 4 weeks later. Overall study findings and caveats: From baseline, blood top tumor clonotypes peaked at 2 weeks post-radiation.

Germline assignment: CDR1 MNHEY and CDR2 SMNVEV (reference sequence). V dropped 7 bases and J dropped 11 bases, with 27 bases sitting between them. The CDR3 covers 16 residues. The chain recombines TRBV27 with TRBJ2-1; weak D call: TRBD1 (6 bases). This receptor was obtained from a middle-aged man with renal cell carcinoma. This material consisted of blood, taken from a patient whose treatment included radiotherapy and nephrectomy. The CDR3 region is CASTLTRTDLPMKQFF. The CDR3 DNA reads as TGTGCCAGCACCCTGACCCGGACAGACTTACCAATGAAGCAGTTCTTC.